This T cell receptor (beta chain) was identified during a study of blood T cell repertoires in COVID-19. In the study overall: Acute and convalescent COVID-19 samples came from the United States, Italy and Spain. Sample material is recorded as cDNA or gDNA derived from T cells, B-cell-depleted T cells, or PBMCs.

As processed by the authors: For nucleated cells, counts were estimated from reference gene primer amplification. Here immunoSEQ multiplex PCR was the method, and the copy in TCRdb shows in-frame clones only, minus some. From that table come the V and J calls and clone size; the DNA was used to work out D and trimming. The data contain about 190,000 clones, approximately 79% of them seen just once; the ten biggest clones take up 9.5% to 15%. Losses at the gene ends were 2 bases for V and 6 bases for J; bases not matched to a gene: 9. The CDR3 totals 15 residues. Germline V gives CDR1 MNHEY, CDR2 SVGAGI.

This clonotype was sampled from a woman aged 50 to 60 with acute or convalescent COVID-19. V and J are TRBV6-5 and TRBJ1-1; TRBD1 matches at 7 bases. Sequenced: peripheral blood. The CDR3 DNA reads as TGTGCCAGCAGTTACCCCTCAGGGGGGATTGCTGAAGCTTTCTTT. Its protein product is CASSYPSGGIAEAFF.